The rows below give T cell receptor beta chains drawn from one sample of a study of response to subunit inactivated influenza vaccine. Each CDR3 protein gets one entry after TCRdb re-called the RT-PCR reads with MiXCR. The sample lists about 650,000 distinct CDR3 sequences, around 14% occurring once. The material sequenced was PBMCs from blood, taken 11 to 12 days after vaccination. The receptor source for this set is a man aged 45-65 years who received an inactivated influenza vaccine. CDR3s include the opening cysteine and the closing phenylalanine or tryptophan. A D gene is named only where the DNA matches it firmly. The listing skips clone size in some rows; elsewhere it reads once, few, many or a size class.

CDR3 DNA: TGCGCCAGCAGAGATGTAGGAGGGTACACTGAAGCTTTCTTT; CDR3 protein: CASRDVGGYTEAFF; V gene: TRBV5-1; D gene: NA; clone size: few; CDR3 length: 14; J gene: TRBJ1-1
CDR3 DNA: TGCAGTGCATTTCCTGCGGGGGGCTACAATGAGCAGTTCTTC; CDR3 protein: CSAFPAGGYNEQFF; V gene: TRBV20-1; D gene: TRBD2; clone size: NA; CDR3 length: 14; J gene: TRBJ2-1
CDR3 DNA: TGTGCCAGCAGTTACGCGGGTGTTCGGGAGCTGTTTTTT; CDR3 protein: CASSYAGVRELFF; V gene: TRBV6-2/TRBV6-3; D gene: NA; clone size: NA; CDR3 length: 13; J gene: TRBJ2-2
CDR3 DNA: TGCAGTGCTAGAGATCCATCGGGGCGGGAAAAACTGTTTTTT; CDR3 protein: CSARDPSGREKLFF; V gene: TRBV20-1; D gene: NA; clone size: NA; CDR3 length: 14; J gene: TRBJ1-4
CDR3 DNA: TGTGCCAGCACAAGGCGGTTGGCCAACACCGGGGAGCTGTTTTTT; CDR3 protein: CASTRRLANTGELFF; V gene: TRBV28; D gene: NA; clone size: few; CDR3 length: 15; J gene: TRBJ2-2
CDR3 DNA: TGTGCCAGCAGCAAACGGACTAGCGGGGGGGCCTCCTACAATGAGCAGTTCTTC; CDR3 protein: CASSKRTSGGASYNEQFF; V gene: TRBV7-2; D gene: TRBD2; clone size: few; CDR3 length: 18; J gene: TRBJ2-1
CDR3 DNA: TGTGCCAGCAAGACAGGGGACTACGAGCAGTACTTC; CDR3 protein: CASKTGDYEQYF; V gene: TRBV6-2/TRBV6-3; D gene: TRBD1; clone size: few; CDR3 length: 12; J gene: TRBJ2-7
CDR3 DNA: TGTGCCAGCAGCATATCATTCCCAGATACGCAGTATTTT; CDR3 protein: CASSISFPDTQYF; V gene: TRBV5-6; D gene: NA; clone size: NA; CDR3 length: 13; J gene: TRBJ2-3
CDR3 DNA: TGTGCCAGCAGCCCGTGGACAGCCCTGTCCTACGAGCAGTACTTC; CDR3 protein: CASSPWTALSYEQYF; V gene: TRBV7-9; D gene: NA; clone size: NA; CDR3 length: 15; J gene: TRBJ2-7
CDR3 DNA: TGTGCCAGCAGCTTCCCAGGGACCGACGAGCAGTACTTC; CDR3 protein: CASSFPGTDEQYF; V gene: TRBV5-6; D gene: NA; clone size: few; CDR3 length: 13; J gene: TRBJ2-7
CDR3 DNA: TGTGCCAGCAGCCCGGTAAGGCAGGGAACCTACAATGAGCAGTTCTTC; CDR3 protein: CASSPVRQGTYNEQFF; V gene: TRBV7-8; D gene: NA; clone size: NA; CDR3 length: 16; J gene: TRBJ2-1
CDR3 DNA: TGTGCCAGTAGTCGCTCTAGCGGGGTAGCTTACAATGAGCAGTTCTTC; CDR3 protein: CASSRSSGVAYNEQFF; V gene: TRBV19; D gene: TRBD2; clone size: NA; CDR3 length: 16; J gene: TRBJ2-1
CDR3 DNA: TGTGCCATCAGCCCGGGACTAGCGGGAGTCGGGGAGCTGTTTTTT; CDR3 protein: CAISPGLAGVGELFF; V gene: TRBV10-3; D gene: TRBD2; clone size: few; CDR3 length: 15; J gene: TRBJ2-2
CDR3 DNA: TGTGCCAGCAGCCCCGGCGGGGGGGATCAAGAGACCCAGTACTTC; CDR3 protein: CASSPGGGDQETQYF; V gene: TRBV11-3; D gene: TRBD2; clone size: many; CDR3 length: 15; J gene: TRBJ2-5
CDR3 DNA: TGTGCCACCAGCAGAGATCTAAAGTCATACGAGCAGTACTTC; CDR3 protein: CATSRDLKSYEQYF; V gene: TRBV15; D gene: NA; clone size: few; CDR3 length: 14; J gene: TRBJ2-7
CDR3 DNA: TGTGCCAGCAGCCAACAGGGACTCCCTGGGGCCAACGTCCTGACTTTC; CDR3 protein: CASSQQGLPGANVLTF; V gene: TRBV5-5; D gene: NA; clone size: NA; CDR3 length: 16; J gene: TRBJ2-6
CDR3 DNA: TGTGCCACCAGCCCTTTCTCCGGGGTGGGGAGAGATACGCAGTATTTT; CDR3 protein: CATSPFSGVGRDTQYF; V gene: TRBV15; D gene: NA; clone size: NA; CDR3 length: 16; J gene: TRBJ2-3
CDR3 DNA: TGCAGTGCTGGCCGACAGGGGGACGAGCAGTACTTC; CDR3 protein: CSAGRQGDEQYF; V gene: TRBV20-1; D gene: TRBD1; clone size: few; CDR3 length: 12; J gene: TRBJ2-7
CDR3 DNA: TGTGCCAGCAGCCCCACCCTGACCCGCTCCCCGTACAATGAGCAGTTCTTC; CDR3 protein: CASSPTLTRSPYNEQFF; V gene: TRBV7-9; D gene: NA; clone size: many; CDR3 length: 17; J gene: TRBJ2-1
CDR3 DNA: TGCGCCAGCAGCGTGACTAGCGGGAGGGAAGAGACCCAGTACTTC; CDR3 protein: CASSVTSGREETQYF; V gene: TRBV5-1; D gene: TRBD2; clone size: NA; CDR3 length: 15; J gene: TRBJ2-5
CDR3 DNA: TGTGCCAGCAGTTTAGAGGCAGGGGCGAACACTGAAGCTTTCTTT; CDR3 protein: CASSLEAGANTEAFF; V gene: TRBV12-3/TRBV12-4; D gene: NA; clone size: many; CDR3 length: 15; J gene: TRBJ1-1
CDR3 DNA: TGTGCCAGCAGTTTTTTTGGGACGGGTTCGAGTGGCTACACCTTC; CDR3 protein: CASSFFGTGSSGYTF; V gene: TRBV12-3/TRBV12-4; D gene: NA; clone size: NA; CDR3 length: 15; J gene: TRBJ1-2
CDR3 DNA: TGTGCCAGCAGCTTAGAGGGCAGCCAGAACACTGAAGCTTTCTTT; CDR3 protein: CASSLEGSQNTEAFF; V gene: TRBV11-2; D gene: NA; clone size: few; CDR3 length: 15; J gene: TRBJ1-1
CDR3 DNA: TGTGCCAGCAATTCGGGGCCTGAAGCTTTCTTT; CDR3 protein: CASNSGPEAFF; V gene: TRBV12-3/TRBV12-4; D gene: NA; clone size: few; CDR3 length: 11; J gene: TRBJ1-1
CDR3 DNA: TGCAGTGCTCGCCGTTCTAGCGGAACCCAAAACATTCAGTACTTC; CDR3 protein: CSARRSSGTQNIQYF; V gene: TRBV20-1; D gene: TRBD2; clone size: few; CDR3 length: 15; J gene: TRBJ2-4
CDR3 DNA: TGCAGTGCTCGTACCGGGACGGCCCAGAGGGACACTGAAGCTTTCTTT; CDR3 protein: CSARTGTAQRDTEAFF; V gene: TRBV20-1; D gene: NA; clone size: few; CDR3 length: 16; J gene: TRBJ1-1
CDR3 DNA: TGTGCCAGCAGTTTAGCTGGGACAGAGGAGTATTTT; CDR3 protein: CASSLAGTEEYF; V gene: TRBV12-3/TRBV12-4; D gene: TRBD1; clone size: many; CDR3 length: 12; J gene: TRBJ2-3
CDR3 DNA: TGTGCCAGCAGCTTGAGCTCTGGGGCCAACGTCCTGACTTTC; CDR3 protein: CASSLSSGANVLTF; V gene: TRBV5-1; D gene: NA; clone size: many; CDR3 length: 14; J gene: TRBJ2-6
CDR3 DNA: TGCGCCAGCAGCCAAAAGGGGGGCCCGATCTCCTACGAGCAGTACTTC; CDR3 protein: CASSQKGGPISYEQYF; V gene: TRBV4-3; D gene: NA; clone size: NA; CDR3 length: 16; J gene: TRBJ2-7